The source of this TCR beta chain is a study of sequential checkpoint blockade in melanoma. Study in general: Arm A got nivolumab then ipilimumab; arm B the reverse, 1:1. Each arm's sequence ended with maintenance nivolumab. TCRbeta immunosequencing was performed on DNA from more than 75 pretreatment melanoma tumor samples. Fewer than 25 patients had tumor biopsies before treatment and at week 13.

This clone was found many times. This CDR3 spans 17 amino acids. The germline V gene encodes CDR1 SGHNT and CDR2 YENEEA. Trimming removed 5 bases from V and 5 bases from J; junction bases left unmatched: 14. Treatment defined: randomized to nivolumab then ipilimumab (arm A) or the reverse (arm B). Clones were sequenced by immunoSEQ multiplex PCR, and TCRdb holds only the in-frame ones, with some missing. The sample has a few thousand clones; roughly 21% are singletons. This specimen consisted of tumor tissue (inferred from file names), obtained from a patient given nivolumab and ipilimumab in sequence. The chain is built from TRBV11-3 and TRBJ2-5, with 10 bases that match TRBD1. The receptor was derived from a human donor with melanoma. CDR3 sequence: CASSQGPGQGSGETQYF. CDR3 bases: TGTGCCAGCAGCCAGGGGCCGGGACAGGGGAGCGGCGAGACCCAGTACTTC.